Sequencing of this TCR beta chain was carried out in a study of blood T cell repertoires in COVID-19. About the study: The United States, Italy and Spain were the sources of the acute and convalescent COVID-19 samples. The analysed material was cDNA or gDNA that came from T cells, B-cell-depleted T cells, or PBMCs.

This clone was detected only once. CDR1 and CDR2 (germline): GTSNPN, SVGIG (reference sequence). The CDR3 is made up of 12 amino acids. After removal of 8 bases from V and 6 bases from J, the junction contained 9 bases not matched to a gene. In the study's own analysis: For nucleated cells, counts were estimated from reference gene primer amplification. The assay was immunoSEQ multiplex PCR, and TCRdb's table has in-frame clones only and misses some. V, J and clone size reflect that table, while D and trimming were determined from the DNA. The sample records 15,000 or so clones, approximately 88% being singletons.

The specimen sequenced was peripheral blood. The gene calls are TRBV30 and TRBJ1-2; 7 bases align to TRBD1. This TCR came from a human donor in a cohort sampled during active COVID-19. The DNA for the CDR3 is TGTGCCCGGTCACAGGGGTTTCATGGCTACACCTTC. This encodes CARSQGFHGYTF.